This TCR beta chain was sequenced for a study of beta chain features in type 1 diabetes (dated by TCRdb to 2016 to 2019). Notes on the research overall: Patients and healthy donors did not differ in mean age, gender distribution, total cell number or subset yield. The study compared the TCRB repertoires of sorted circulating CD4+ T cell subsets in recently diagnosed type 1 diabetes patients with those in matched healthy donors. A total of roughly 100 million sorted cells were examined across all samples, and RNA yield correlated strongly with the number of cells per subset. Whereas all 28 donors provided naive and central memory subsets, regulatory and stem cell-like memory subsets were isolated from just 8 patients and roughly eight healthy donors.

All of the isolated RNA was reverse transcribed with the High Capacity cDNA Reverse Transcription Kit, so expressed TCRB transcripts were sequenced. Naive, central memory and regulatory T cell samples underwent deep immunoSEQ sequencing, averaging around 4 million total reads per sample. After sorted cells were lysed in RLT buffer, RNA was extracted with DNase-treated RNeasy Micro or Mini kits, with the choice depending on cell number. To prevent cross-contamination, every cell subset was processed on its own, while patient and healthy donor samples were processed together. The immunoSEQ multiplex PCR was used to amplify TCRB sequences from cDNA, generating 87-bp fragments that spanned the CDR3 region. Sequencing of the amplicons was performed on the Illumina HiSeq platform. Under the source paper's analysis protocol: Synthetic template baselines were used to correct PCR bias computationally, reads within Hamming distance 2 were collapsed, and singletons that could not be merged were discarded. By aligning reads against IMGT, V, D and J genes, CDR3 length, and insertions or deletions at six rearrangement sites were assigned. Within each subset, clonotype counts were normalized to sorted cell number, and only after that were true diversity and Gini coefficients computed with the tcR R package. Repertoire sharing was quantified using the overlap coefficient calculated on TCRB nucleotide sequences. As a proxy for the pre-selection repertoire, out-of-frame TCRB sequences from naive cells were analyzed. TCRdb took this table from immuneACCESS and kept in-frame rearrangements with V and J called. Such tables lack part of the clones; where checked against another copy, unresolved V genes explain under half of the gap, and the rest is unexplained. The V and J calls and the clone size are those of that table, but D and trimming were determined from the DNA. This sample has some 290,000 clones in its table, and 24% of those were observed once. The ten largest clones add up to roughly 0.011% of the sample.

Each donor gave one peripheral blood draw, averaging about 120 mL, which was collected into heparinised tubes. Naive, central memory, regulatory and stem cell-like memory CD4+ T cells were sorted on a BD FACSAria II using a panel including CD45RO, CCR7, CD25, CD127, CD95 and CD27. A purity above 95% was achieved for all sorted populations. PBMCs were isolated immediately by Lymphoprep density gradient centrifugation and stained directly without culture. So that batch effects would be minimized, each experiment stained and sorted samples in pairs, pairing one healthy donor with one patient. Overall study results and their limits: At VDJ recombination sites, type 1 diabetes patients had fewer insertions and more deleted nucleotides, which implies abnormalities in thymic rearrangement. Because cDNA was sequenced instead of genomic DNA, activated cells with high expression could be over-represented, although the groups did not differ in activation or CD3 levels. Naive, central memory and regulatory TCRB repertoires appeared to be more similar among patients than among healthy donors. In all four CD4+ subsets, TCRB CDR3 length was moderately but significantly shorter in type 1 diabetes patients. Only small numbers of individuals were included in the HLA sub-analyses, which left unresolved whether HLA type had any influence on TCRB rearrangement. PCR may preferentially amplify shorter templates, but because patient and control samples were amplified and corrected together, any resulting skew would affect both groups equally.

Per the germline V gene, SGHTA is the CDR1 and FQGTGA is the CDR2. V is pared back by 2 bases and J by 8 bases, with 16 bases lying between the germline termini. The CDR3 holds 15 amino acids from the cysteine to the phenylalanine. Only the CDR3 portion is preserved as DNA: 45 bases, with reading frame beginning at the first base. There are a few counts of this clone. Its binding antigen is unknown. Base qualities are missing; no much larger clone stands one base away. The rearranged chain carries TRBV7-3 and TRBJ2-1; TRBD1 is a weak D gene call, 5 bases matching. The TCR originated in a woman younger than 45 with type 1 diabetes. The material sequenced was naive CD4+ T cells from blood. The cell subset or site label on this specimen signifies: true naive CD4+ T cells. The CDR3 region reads CASSLGAGLEDEQFF. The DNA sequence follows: TGTGCCAGCAGCTTAGGCGCAGGGTTAGAGGATGAGCAGTTCTTC. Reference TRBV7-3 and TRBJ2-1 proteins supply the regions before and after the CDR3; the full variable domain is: GAGVSQTPSNKVTEKGKYVELRCDPISGHTALYWYRQSLGQGPEFLIYFQGTGAADDSGLPNDRFFAVRPEGSVSTLKIQRTERGDSAVYLCASSLGAGLEDEQFFGPGTRLTVL.